This entry features one T cell receptor beta chain sequence. As processed by the authors: How many nucleated cells were present was estimated from reference gene primer amplification. The protocol was immunoSEQ multiplex PCR, while the TCRdb copy is restricted to in-frame clones and leaves out a portion. That table furnishes V, J and clone size, whereas the DNA furnished D and trimming. The repertoire consists of around 68,000 clones, with roughly 91% occurring once and the leading ten covering under 7%. This record comes from a study of blood T cell repertoires in COVID-19. Study context: COVID-19 samples, acute and convalescent, were from the United States, Italy and Spain. T cells, B-cell-depleted T cells, or PBMCs provided the cDNA or gDNA that served as material.

In germline, CDR1 is LNHDA, CDR2 SQIVND (reference sequence). CDR3 length: 14 residues. The sequence came from a man aged 45-65 years with active COVID-19. The sequencing input was peripheral blood. The chain carries TRBV19 and TRBJ1-5, with D tentatively TRBD1 (5 bases). DNA for the CDR3: TGTGTCATTACCCGGAGGGGAGTAGGTCAGCCCCAGCATTTT. It yields the protein CVITRRGVGQPQHF. Looking up the rest from reference TRBV19 and TRBJ1-5 gives the full variable domain: DGGITQSPKYLFRKEGQNVTLSCEQNLNHDAMYWYRQDPGQGLRLIYYSQIVNDFQKGDIAEGYSVSREKKESFPLTVTSAQKNPTAFYLCVITRRGVGQPQHFGDGTRLSIL.